This T cell receptor (beta chain) originates from a study of cytomegalovirus exposure and HLA in healthy donors. The V gene end was trimmed by 0 bases and the J gene end by 0 bases; junction bases not matched to a gene: 1. CDR1 is MNHEY and CDR2 is SVGAGI in the germline V gene. The CDR3 is made up of 16 amino acids. A multiplex PCR was run with 60 Vbeta primers and 13 Jbeta primers. Libraries were prepared by immunoSEQ multiplex PCR; TCRdb keeps only in-frame clonotypes and omits some of them. The sample records under 35,000 clones, around 40% being singletons. The study, taken as a whole, reports: Immune exposure was documented only through CMV serostatus. Most subjects' HLA-A and HLA-B alleles were reportedly predicted from TCR beta sequences.

In the case of this clone: As yet, its antigen is unknown.

The TCR was taken from a woman in her 50s in good health and CMV-seronegative. This chain connects TRBV6-5 to TRBJ1-3; 8 bases match TRBD1. Source material: PBMCs. The CDR3 reads CASSYSTGASGNTIYF. CDR3 in DNA: TGTGCCAGCAGTTACTCGACAGGGGCCTCTGGAAACACCATATATTTT.